These T cell receptor beta chains were read from a single sample in a study of blood T cell repertoires in COVID-19. This table comes from immunoSEQ multiplex PCR, and its TCRdb copy is limited to in-frame clones, with some not included. In the table there are over 110,000 clones, about 79% of which are singletons. Material: peripheral blood. The receptors here all came from a man aged 60 to 69 with active or convalescent COVID-19. The CDR3 runs from the conserved cysteine through the conserved F or W. The order of the fields is clone size, D gene, V gene, J gene, CDR3 DNA, CDR3 protein. The D gene is left open where the match is weak. Size is omitted from some rows. Given values are once, few, many or a class for expanded clones.

many	NA	TRBV27	TRBJ2-1	TGTGCCAGCAGTGAGCTGAGCTCCTACAATGAGCAGTTCTTC	CASSELSSYNEQFF
NA	TRBD2	TRBV18	TRBJ2-5	TGTGCCAGCTCGGACGGATATAGCGGGAGTGTGGAGACCCAGTACTTC	CASSDGYSGSVETQYF
NA	NA	TRBV5-5	TRBJ1-5	TGTGCCAGCAGCTTCTCGTCAGAAGGCAATCAGCCCCAGCATTTT	CASSFSSEGNQPQHF
NA	NA	TRBV7-2	TRBJ1-1	TGTGCCAGCAAAAGGGGGGGCTTGGCGAACACTGAAGCTTTCTTT	CASKRGGLANTEAFF
NA	TRBD1	TRBV7-9	TRBJ2-7	TGTGCCAGCAGCACCTCGGACAGGGCCCCCTCCTACGAGCAGTACTTC	CASSTSDRAPSYEQYF
NA	NA	TRBV15	TRBJ1-3	TGTGCCACCCGAGGTCCTGACTCTGGAAACACCATATATTTT	CATRGPDSGNTIYF
NA	NA	TRBV18	TRBJ1-2	TGTGCCAGCTCGCCAGACAGGACTCAGGGCTACACCTTC	CASSPDRTQGYTF
once	TRBD1	TRBV7-2	TRBJ2-5	TGTGCCAGCAGCTCACAGGGGCAGACCCAGTACTTC	CASSSQGQTQYF
NA	NA	TRBV7-2	TRBJ2-1	TGTGCCAGCAGCCCCCTGAAGCGGGCCTCCTACAATGAGCAGTTCTTC	CASSPLKRASYNEQFF
NA	NA	TRBV3-1/TRBV3-2	TRBJ2-3	TGTGCCAGCAGACCTGAGGGGGGGATCACAGATACGCAGTATTTT	CASRPEGGITDTQYF
few	NA	TRBV7-9	TRBJ2-3	TGTGCCAGCAGCTTAGCGGGCGGGAGCACAGATACGCAGTATTTT	CASSLAGGSTDTQYF
once	TRBD2	TRBV5-4	TRBJ2-5	TGTGCCAGCAGCCGAAGGCCGGGGGGAGGACAAGAGACCCAGTACTTC	CASSRRPGGGQETQYF
NA	NA	TRBV7-2	TRBJ1-4	TGTGCCAGCAGCTTCCCCTTTAATGAAAAACTGTTTTTT	CASSFPFNEKLFF
NA	TRBD1	TRBV27	TRBJ1-5	TGTGCCAGCAGTCCACGGGACAGGGCCAATCAGCCCCAGCATTTT	CASSPRDRANQPQHF
NA	TRBD1	TRBV5-4	TRBJ2-2	TGTGCCAGCAGCCCAGACGGGACAGCGATTAACACCGGGGAGCTGTTTTTT	CASSPDGTAINTGELFF
NA	NA	TRBV5-1	TRBJ2-2	TGCGCCAGCAGCTTAGAGTACCCTGATGCCTCAGGCACCGGGGAGCTGTTTTTT	CASSLEYPDASGTGELFF
NA	NA	TRBV3-1/TRBV3-2	TRBJ1-1	TGTGCCAGCAGCCAAGGGCAGGGGCGGGCTGAAGCTTTCTTT	CASSQGQGRAEAFF